One sample yielded the 31 T cell receptor beta chains listed below, sequenced in a study of tumor-infiltrating lymphocytes in localized non-small cell lung cancer. Profiling relied on immunoSEQ multiplex PCR, and the TCRdb table lists in-frame clones only, not all of them. Among 12,000 or so clones listed, around 76% were seen once. The sequencing input was lung tumor tissue. These receptors were collected from a human donor with non-small cell lung cancer.

The rearrangement links TRBV7-6 to TRBJ2-5; 9 positions agree with TRBD2. Germline CDR1 SGHVS, CDR2 FNYEAQ. CDR3 length equals 16 residues. Trimming cost V 2 bases and J 3 bases; bases outside gene matches: 7. CDR3 sequence (DNA): TGTGCCAGCAGCTTACTCCCAGCGGGGGGCAAAGAGACCCAGTACTTC. This sequence encodes CASSLLPAGGKETQYF.

This clone was detected only a few times. The chain uses TRBV5-4 and TRBJ1-2; TRBD1 matches 7 bases. This CDR3 has 15 amino acids. Unmatched junction bases numbered 13, after V lost 3 bases and J lost 8 bases. The germline CDR1 and CDR2 sequences are SGHNT and YYREEE (reference sequence). In DNA form, the CDR3 reads TGTGCCAGCAGCTCAAAGCTCCGGGACAGAGGCGGCTACACCTTC. Residues: CASSSKLRDRGGYTF.

This clone was counted between two and nine times. This chain uses TRBV7-2 with TRBJ1-5, with unresolved D. This CDR3 has 14 amino acids. CDR1 and CDR2 (germline): SGHTA, FQGNSA. The germline V and J ends were trimmed by 5 bases and 2 bases, with 10 bases remaining between them. CDR3 sequence (DNA): TGTGCCAGCAGCCTTCAGAGGGGCAATCAGCCCCAGCATTTT. This encodes CASSLQRGNQPQHF.

This chain connects TRBV7-2 to TRBJ2-5, with D possibly matching TRBD1 (5 bases). V was trimmed by 3 bases and J by 2 bases, leaving 13 bases between them. This CDR3 is 15 amino acids long. Germline values: CDR1 SGHTA, CDR2 FQGNSA. The CDR3 region is CASSLLGAQQETQYF. The CDR3 region has the DNA TGTGCCAGCAGCTTGCTAGGGGCGCAACAAGAGACCCAGTACTTC.

This clone counts as medium-sized. The rearrangement joins TRBV6-5 to TRBJ1-1; D is unresolved. Trimming removed 2 bases at V and 6 bases at J, with 10 bases between. This CDR3 contains 13 residues. The germline V gene encodes CDR1 MNHEY and CDR2 SVGAGI. The CDR3 DNA follows: TGTGCCAGCAGTTACACATACAAAGCTGAAGCTTTCTTT. It encodes CASSYTYKAEAFF.

The rearrangement links TRBV7-7 to TRBJ2-5; 7 nucleotides align to TRBD1. This CDR3 contains 16 residues. CDR1 is SSHAT, CDR2 FNYEAQ, per germline (reference sequence). The V segment lost 5 bases and the J segment 0 bases; nucleotides outside the gene matches: 9. In nucleotides, the CDR3 is TGTGCCAGCAGCCCCGACAGGGAGAGGTACCAAGAGACCCAGTACTTC. Its protein product is CASSPDRERYQETQYF.

The chain links TRBV25-1 to TRBJ2-7, with TRBD2 matching 12 bases. V trimming: 4 bases; J trimming: 4 bases; junction bases outside the gene matches: 2. Germline loops: CDR1 MGHDK, CDR2 SYGVNS. The CDR3 extends over 14 amino acids. The DNA of the CDR3 is TGTGCCAGCAGTGGACTAGCGGGAGTTTACGAGCAGTACTTC. Protein: CASSGLAGVYEQYF.

The chain uses TRBV30 and TRBJ1-1; D is uncertain. This CDR3 has 15 residues. The V and J ends lost 2 bases and 7 bases respectively, with 20 bases between them. Germline assignment: CDR1 GTSNPN and CDR2 SVGIG (reference sequence). CDR3 in amino acids: CAWSLPTLITFEAFF. Here the CDR3 DNA reads TGTGCCTGGAGTTTACCGACGCTAATTACCTTTGAAGCTTTCTTT.

The genes are TRBV19 and TRBJ2-7, with D perhaps TRBD1 or TRBD2 (5 bases each). V was clipped by 1 base and J by 3 bases, with 13 bases between them. Looked up from germline, CDR1 is LNHDA and CDR2 is SQIVND (reference sequence). CDR3 length: 15 amino acids. The CDR3 is CASSIARGPFYEQYF. The DNA of the CDR3 is TGTGCCAGTAGTATAGCGAGGGGCCCGTTCTACGAGCAGTACTTC.

This clone was recorded once. This sequence joins TRBV4-3 and TRBJ2-7; D is unclear. This CDR3 spans 18 amino acids. The V end lost 0 bases, the J end lost 3 bases, and 21 bases lay between the germline ends. Germline lookup yields CDR1 LGHNA and CDR2 YSLEER. CDR3 coding DNA: TGCGCCAGCAGCCAAGATTTTCCCCTCGGAGAGATCAGCTACGAGCAGTACTTC. As protein: CASSQDFPLGEISYEQYF.

The gene calls are TRBV30 and TRBJ2-7; D not certain. The ends were cut back, 5 bases at V and 3 bases at J, with 8 bases in the middle. Germline lookup yields CDR1 GTSNPN and CDR2 SVGIG (reference sequence). CDR3 size: 11 residues. In nucleotides, the CDR3 is TGTGCCTGGTCTCTAGGCTACGAGCAGTACTTC. Translated, it gives CAWSLGYEQYF.

The CDR3 protein is CASSLDRGQDGYTF. DNA for the CDR3: TGTGCCAGCAGCCTAGACAGGGGCCAGGATGGCTACACCTTC. The V and J genes are TRBV5-4 and TRBJ1-2; 8 bases line up with TRBD1. The J segment lost 6 bases and the V segment lost 4 bases, leaving 8 bases of the junction unmatched. CDR1 SGHNT and CDR2 YYREEE come from the germline V gene (reference sequence). The CDR3 is made up of 14 amino acids. Supplemented by reference TRBV5-4 and TRBJ1-2, the full variable domain reads ETGVTQSPTHLIKTRGQQVTLRCSSQSGHNTVSWYQQALGQGPQFIFQYYREEENGRGNFPPRFSGLQFPNYSSELNVNALELDDSALYLCASSLDRGQDGYTFGSGTRLTVV.

The V call is TRBV27, the J call TRBJ2-3, with D tentatively TRBD1 or TRBD2 (6 bases each). V lost 8 bases and J 0 bases, leaving 15 bases between the germline ends. CDR1 and CDR2 (germline): MNHEY, SMNVEV (reference sequence). This CDR3 contains 15 residues. CDR3 sequence: CASRRGYASTDTQYF. The CDR3 DNA follows: TGTGCCAGCCGGAGGGGGTACGCTAGCACAGATACGCAGTATTTT.

The V call is TRBV5-1, the J call TRBJ1-2; tentative D call: TRBD1 (5 bases). V gave up 4 bases and J gave up 8 bases, with 18 bases separating them. CDR1 is SGHRS, CDR2 YFSETQ, per germline. This CDR3 has 14 amino acids. The CDR3 reads CASSIGTAEGGYTF. As DNA, the CDR3 is TGCGCCAGCAGCATCGGGACTGCGGAAGGAGGCTACACCTTC.

This chain links TRBV29-1 with TRBJ2-1; 11 nucleotides match TRBD2. With 6 bases clipped from V and 10 bases from J, the junction kept 11 bases outside the gene matches. In germline, CDR1 is SQVTM, CDR2 ANQGSEA. This CDR3 has 14 amino acids. In DNA, the CDR3 is TGCAGCGTGGTGACTAGCGGGGTATTTAGCGAGCAGTTCTTC. Translating it yields CSVVTSGVFSEQFF.

V gene TRBV7-2 combines with J gene TRBJ1-4; D unresolved. This CDR3 contains 14 residues. Between the trimmed V and J ends, which lost 2 bases and 6 bases, there was a span of 10 bases. Per the germline V gene, CDR1 is SGHTA and CDR2 is FQGNSA. The CDR3 loop reads CASSLSNTDEKLFF. CDR3 DNA sequence: TGTGCCAGCAGCTTAAGTAATACAGATGAAAAACTGTTTTTT.

Here the CDR3 DNA reads TGTGCCATCGGACAGGGGTCCTACAATGAGCAGTTCTTC. Its protein product is CAIGQGSYNEQFF. The chain couples TRBV10-3 to TRBJ2-1, with 9 bases lining up with TRBD1. Germline CDR1 ENHRY, CDR2 SYGVKD. The CDR3 is 13 amino acids. The V and J ends lost 8 bases and 1 base, in that order; junction bases with no gene match: 0.

This chain uses TRBV9 with TRBJ2-7; maybe TRBD1 (5 bases). Trimming shortened V by 6 bases and J by 2 bases, and 18 bases separated the two germline ends. This CDR3 has 15 residues. Germline V gives CDR1 SGDLS, CDR2 YYNGEE. The CDR3 here is CASTPTSTATYEQYF. CDR3 nucleotide sequence: TGTGCCAGCACCCCTACATCGACAGCAACCTACGAGCAGTACTTC.

This clone was counted between two and nine times. The gene calls are TRBV7-2 and TRBJ2-3; possible D gene TRBD2, 5 bases. V lost 2 bases and J lost 2, with 11 bases in between. The CDR3 consists of 15 residues. Per the germline V gene, CDR1 is SGHTA and CDR2 is FQGNSA. CDR3 coding DNA: TGTGCCAGCAGCTTATCCGGGGTTTTCACAGATACGCAGTATTTT. It yields the protein CASSLSGVFTDTQYF.

J is TRBJ2-3 and V is TRBV4-2, with D uncertain. This CDR3 contains 12 residues. V gave up 3 bases and J gave up 5 bases, with 6 bases separating them. The germline gives CDR1 LGHNA, CDR2 YNFKEQ. CDR3 residues: CASSQARDTQYF. The CDR3 DNA reads TGTGCCAGCAGCCAGGCCAGAGATACGCAGTATTTT.

The chain links TRBV11-2 to TRBJ2-3; D possibly corresponds to TRBD2 (6 bases). From germline, CDR1 is SGHAT and CDR2 FQNNGV. There are 14 residues in the CDR3. V lost 1 base and J lost 4, with 9 bases in between. CDR3 protein: CASSLGLASDTQYF. As DNA, the CDR3 is TGTGCCAGCAGCTTAGGCCTAGCGTCAGATACGCAGTATTTT.

This clone came up a few times. CDR3 in DNA: TGCGCCATCCCCGAGGGGGCTAGACAGACCTACGAGCAGTACTTC. Its translation: CAIPEGARQTYEQYF. The rearrangement joins TRBV23-1 to TRBJ2-7, with 7 nucleotides matching TRBD1. TRBV23-1 is designated an ORF whose function remains uncertain. The CDR3 sequence is 15 residues long. V lost 10 bases to trimming and J lost 2 bases; unmatched junction nucleotides: 14.

This clone counts as medium-sized. J is TRBJ2-3 and V is TRBV4-1; a possible D gene is TRBD2 (5 bases). Germline V lookup: CDR1 MGHRA, CDR2 YSYEKL. Trimming stripped 4 bases from V and 0 bases from J, with 11 bases between. This CDR3 is built from 15 residues. CDR3 nucleotides: TGCGCCAGCAGCCGGGGAGCGGCGAGCACAGATACGCAGTATTTT. Translated: CASSRGAASTDTQYF.

By share of the sample, this clone is medium-sized. The CDR3 coding sequence is TGTGCCAGCAGCGAAGGGACTAGCGGGAGTATTCCCTACGAGCAGTACTTC. Translating it yields CASSEGTSGSIPYEQYF. V usage is TRBV9 and J usage is TRBJ2-7, with 14 positions matching TRBD2. The germline CDR1 and CDR2 sequences are SGDLS and YYNGEE. V dropped 3 bases and J dropped 2; count of bases not matched to a gene: 7. The CDR3 consists of 17 residues.

V usage is TRBV18 and J usage is TRBJ2-6; possible D gene TRBD1, 6 bases. The germline V gene encodes CDR1 KGHSH and CDR2 LQKENI. The V end lost 3 bases, the J end lost 0 bases, and 15 bases lay between the germline ends. This CDR3 contains 18 residues. The chain's CDR3 is CASSPATGPRSGANVLTF. In DNA form, the CDR3 reads TGTGCCAGCTCACCCGCTACAGGGCCCCGCTCTGGGGCCAACGTCCTGACTTTC.

The chain is built from TRBV7-2 and TRBJ2-5; 8 bases line up with TRBD1. This CDR3 has 15 residues. The germline V gene has CDR1 SGHTA and CDR2 FQGNSA. The junction had 9 bases not matched to a gene; V was cut back by 4 bases and J by 5 bases. The CDR3 loop is CASSSRQGLDETQYF. CDR3 bases: TGTGCCAGCAGCTCCCGACAGGGGCTGGATGAGACCCAGTACTTC.

The rearrangement joins TRBV11-3 to TRBJ2-2, with 8 bases identical to TRBD2. The CDR3 spans 18 residues. Trimming cost V 1 base and J 1 base; bases outside gene matches: 8. The germline CDR1 and CDR2 sequences are SGHNT and YENEEA. For the CDR3, the DNA is TGTGCCAGCAGCTTAGGGACCGGGACTAGGCTGAACACCGGGGAGCTGTTTTTT. Protein: CASSLGTGTRLNTGELFF.

This clone was picked up one time. The chain has TRBV27 and TRBJ2-7, with 11 bases identical to TRBD1. CDR3 length equals 15 residues. The J segment lost 3 bases and the V segment lost 1 base, leaving 2 bases of the junction unmatched. The germline V gene has CDR1 MNHEY and CDR2 SMNVEV (reference sequence). CDR3 sequence reads: CASSLFGTGGYEQYF. For the CDR3, the DNA is TGTGCCAGCAGTTTATTCGGGACAGGGGGCTACGAGCAGTACTTC.

The chain combines TRBV7-2 with TRBJ1-5, with 7 bases lining up with TRBD1. V trimming: 4 bases; J trimming: 4 bases; junction bases outside the gene matches: 1. The CDR3 sequence is 13 residues long. In germline, CDR1 is SGHTA, CDR2 FQGNSA. The chain's CDR3 is CASSWTGNQPQHF. The CDR3 DNA is TGTGCCAGCAGCTGGACAGGAAATCAGCCCCAGCATTTT.

J is TRBJ2-2 and V is TRBV7-2; D is perhaps TRBD1 (5 bases). The V gene lost 6 bases and the J gene lost 2 bases, with 10 bases spanning the gap. The CDR3 has 14 residues. Germline V gene lookup returns CDR1 SGHTA and CDR2 FQGNSA. DNA of the CDR3: TGTGCCAGCAGAAAAAGGGGAAACACCGGGGAGCTGTTTTTT. Translation gives CASRKRGNTGELFF. Full variable domain (rest looked up from reference TRBV7-2 and TRBJ2-2): GAGVSQSPSNKVTEKGKDVELRCDPISGHTALYWYRQSLGQGLEFLIYFQGNSAPDKSGLPSDRFSAERTGGSVSTLTIQRTQQEDSAVYLCASRKRGNTGELFFGEGSRLTVL.

The chain employs TRBV18 and TRBJ2-7; TRBD1 agrees at 8 bases. The germline gives CDR1 KGHSH, CDR2 LQKENI. The CDR3 is 14 residues long. The ends lost 5 bases at V and 2 bases at J; junction bases unmatched: 5. CDR3 sequence reads: CASSSRQGTYEQYV. The CDR3 DNA sequence: TGTGCCAGCTCATCAAGACAGGGGACCTACGAGCAGTACGTC.